This T cell receptor (beta chain) was sequenced in a study of OX40 agonist ivuxolimab in advanced cancers. At the level of the study: The mean age was approximately 56 years, ranging from about 20 to 85, with approximately 83% of participants male. Patients with prior anti-PD-1, anti-PD-L1 or anti-CTLA-4 therapy were eligible; 40% had some.

Germline CDR1 and CDR2: SGHAT and FQNNGV. With 1 base clipped from V and 5 bases from J, the junction kept 14 bases outside the gene matches. The CDR3 totals 18 residues. The data were produced by immunoSEQ multiplex PCR, yet TCRdb's version contains in-frame clones alone and is incomplete. The sample contains tens of thousands of clones, about 81% of which appear only once. The TCR comes from an adult with an advanced solid tumor such as melanoma, head and neck, liver or kidney cancer. The rearrangement links TRBV11-2 to TRBJ2-5; TRBD2 matches at 9 bases. The sequencing here drew on CD4+ or CD8+ T cells sorted from blood, taken in a trial of the OX40 agonist ivuxolimab. CDR3 residues: CASSLGLAGRLRQETQYF. The CDR3 bases are TGTGCCAGCAGCTTAGGGCTAGCGGGGAGACTAAGACAGGAGACCCAGTACTTC. Looking up the rest from reference TRBV11-2 and TRBJ2-5 gives the full variable domain: EAGVAQSPRYKIIEKRQSVAFWCNPISGHATLYWYQQILGQGPKLLIQFQNNGVVDDSQLPKDRFSAERLKGVDSTLKIQPAKLEDSAVYLCASSLGLAGRLRQETQYFGPGTRLLVL.